This T cell receptor (beta chain) was observed in a study of tumor-infiltrating lymphocytes in primary liver carcinoma. A note on this clonotype: Its antigen is unknown.

The study, taken as a whole, reports: Merely some 8-25% of top clones spanned all five tumor regions.

The tissue used was unsorted bulk material of roughly 17-33 mg. RNA and DNA were co-extracted from it with the AllPrep DNA/RNA mini kit. Treatment-naive at the time, the patients had chronic HBV infection. TCR beta cDNA was made from approximately 500 ng total RNA with a constant-region primer. Investigators got TCR beta libraries out of three nested multiplex PCR rounds, done with slightly modified ARM-PCR. One entry per CDR3 protein results from TCRdb running MiXCR on the multiplex PCR reads. The table records approximately 190,000 distinct CDR3 sequences, just under 85% of them present only once. Sample: tumor tissue from primary liver carcinoma. This TCR derives from a middle-aged man with primary liver carcinoma and hepatitis B virus infection.

The CDR3 is CATSDGHGWDVYNEQFF. DNA for the CDR3: TGTGCCACCAGTGATGGTCACGGATGGGACGTATACAATGAGCAGTTCTTC. This chain connects TRBV24-1 to TRBJ2-1, with D perhaps given as TRBD1 or TRBD2 (5 bases each). This CDR3 region has 17 residues. The germline gives CDR1 KGHDR, CDR2 SFDVKD. V dropped 3 bases and J dropped 4 bases, with 18 bases sitting between them.